The TCR beta chain under discussion was sequenced for a study of cytomegalovirus exposure and HLA in healthy donors. Study background: Earlier work reported 100 million or so unique TCR beta sequences from 150 million to 200 million T cells.

With 60 Vbeta and 13 Jbeta primers, the PCR was carried out. TCRdb keeps only in-frame clones here, not all; method: immunoSEQ multiplex PCR. The sample has fewer than 200,000 clones, approximately 71% seen once; the top ten hold 1.5%. This CDR3 has 16 amino acids. V gave up 3 bases and J gave up 7 bases; unmatched junction bases: 5. CDR1 is LNHNV, CDR2 YYDKDF, per germline (reference sequence). This receptor was identified in a girl aged 10 to 17 in good health and CMV-seronegative. Sample: PBMCs. The chain carries TRBV15 and TRBJ1-6; 11 nucleotides match TRBD1. CDR3 sequence reads: CATSSQDRGRNSPLHF. The DNA of the CDR3 is TGTGCCACCAGCAGTCAGGACAGGGGGCGGAATTCACCCCTCCACTTT.